Sequencing of this T cell receptor (beta chain) was carried out in a study of beta chain features in type 1 diabetes. Background on the study: Under 110,000,000 sorted cells were examined across all samples.

Germline CDR1 reads SGHRS; CDR2 reads YFSETQ. The CDR3 extends over 15 amino acids. V lost 4 bases and J lost 4; bases outside the gene matches: 3. General study results and limits: Cells with high TCR expression could be over-represented when cDNA is sequenced.

Markers CD45RO/CCR7/CD25/CD127/CD95/CD27 served to sort CD4+ naive, central memory, regulatory and stem cell-like memory cells. TCRB transcripts that were expressed got sequenced, as all of the isolated RNA had been reverse transcribed. Generated by immunoSEQ multiplex PCR, the TCRdb table keeps only in-frame clones and is missing some. Among roughly 350,000 clones listed, around 10% were seen once. Only a few counts were recorded for this clone. Antigen: not known. The sample comprised naive CD4+ T cells from blood. This clonotype was obtained from a woman in her 30s in good health. This rearrangement joins TRBV5-1 to TRBJ2-2; 11 nucleotides line up with TRBD2. CDR3 nucleotides: TGCGCCAGCAGCGGGGGACTAGCGGTCACCGGGGAGCTGTTTTTT. It encodes CASSGGLAVTGELFF.